The rows below give T cell receptor beta chains drawn from one sample of a study of shared clonotypes between healthy human individuals. The repertoire was sequenced with immunoSEQ multiplex PCR; TCRdb's copy has only in-frame clones and lacks some. This repertoire shows over a million clones, more than 75% found once; its top ten account for under 0.6%. The sequenced sample consisted of memory CD4+ T cells from PBMCs. These receptors all come from a man aged 18 to 29 in good health. Some clones in this sample may be carry-over from other donors' samples. The CDR3 runs from the conserved cysteine through the conserved F or W. Each record gives: clone size, J gene, D gene, V gene, CDR3 DNA, CDR3 protein. D genes are given only for firm matches. Size values are once, few and many counts, or a class for expanded clones, and some rows have none.

- | TRBJ1-6 | - | TRBV6-5 | TGTGCCAGCAGCCTACATCAGCTAAATTCACCCCTCCACTTT | CASSLHQLNSPLHF
- | TRBJ2-5 | TRBD2 | TRBV5-8 | TGTGCCAGCAGCTACCTAGCGGGTCAAGAGACCCAGTACTTC | CASSYLAGQETQYF
few | TRBJ2-5 | TRBD2 | TRBV7-2 | TGTGCCAGCAGCCTTAGCGGGGGATCTTGGGAGCAGTACTTC | CASSLSGGSWEQYF
- | TRBJ2-1 | - | TRBV6-1 | TGTGCCAGCAGTGAATATCGGTGGGGGCTCACTAACAATGAGCAGTTCTTC | CASSEYRWGLTNNEQFF
- | TRBJ2-2 | - | TRBV5-6 | TGTGCCAGCAGCTCTGAACTTACGAACACCGGGGAGCTGTTTTTT | CASSSELTNTGELFF
- | TRBJ1-5 | - | TRBV18 | TGTGCCAGCTCACCGGGGGGAAATAGCAATCAGCCCCAGCATTTT | CASSPGGNSNQPQHF
- | TRBJ1-1 | TRBD1 | TRBV15 | TGTGCCACCAGCAATGGACAGGGGGGCACTGAAGCTTTCTTT | CATSNGQGGTEAFF
- | TRBJ2-3 | TRBD2 | TRBV7-2 | TGTGCCAGCAGCTTAGAGGGACTAGGGCTTAGCACAGATACGCAGTATTTT | CASSLEGLGLSTDTQYF
- | TRBJ2-7 | TRBD2 | TRBV27 | TGTGCCAGCAGTCCGGTAGCGGGAGGCAGCCACGAGCAGTACTTC | CASSPVAGGSHEQYF
- | TRBJ2-3 | - | TRBV29-1 | TGCAGCGTCGGCTGGGATGGAGATACGCAGTATTTT | CSVGWDGDTQYF
once | TRBJ1-4 | - | TRBV7-2 | TGTGCCAGCAGCTGGGGGCCCGGGCCAGGTGAAAAACTGTTTTTT | CASSWGPGPGEKLFF
- | TRBJ2-7 | TRBD1 | TRBV5-1 | TGCGCCAGCAGCTTGGGCGGACAGGGAGGCGAGCAGTACTTC | CASSLGGQGGEQYF
- | TRBJ1-1 | - | TRBV6-5 | TGTGCCAGCAGTTACTCGATTGGGGCGGGGACTGAAGCTTTCTTT | CASSYSIGAGTEAFF
- | TRBJ2-2 | TRBD2 | TRBV5-4 | TGTGCCAGCAGCTACCGAACTAGCGCGAACACCGGGGAGCTGTTTTTT | CASSYRTSANTGELFF
- | TRBJ2-1 | - | TRBV6-1 | TGTGCCAGCAGGGTTTCGGGGCCTTTTAGGAATGAGCAGTTCTTC | CASRVSGPFRNEQFF
few | TRBJ2-1 | - | TRBV2 | TGTGCCGGGAGCCGGGAGTTAAATGAGCAGTTCTTC | CAGSRELNEQFF
few | TRBJ1-1 | - | TRBV11-2 | TGTGCCAGCAGCCCCCCGGGGGGGCGTGCTTTCTTT | CASSPPGGRAFF
once | TRBJ2-7 | TRBD1 | TRBV28 | TGTGCCAGCGAGGGGACAGACAAGCGCCGGGACTTC | CASEGTDKRRDF
- | TRBJ1-4 | - | TRBV5-6 | TGTGCCAGCACCTTGGGAGCGGATAATGAAAAACTGTTTTTT | CASTLGADNEKLFF
- | TRBJ1-3 | - | TRBV30 | TGTGCCTGGGGCGCCGGGGACGGAAACACCATATATTTT | CAWGAGDGNTIYF
- | TRBJ1-5 | TRBD1 | TRBV6-5 | TGTGCCAGCAGGAAGGGACAGGCCTCTAATCAGCCCCAGCATTTT | CASRKGQASNQPQHF
- | TRBJ1-3 | - | TRBV7-9 | TGTGCCAGCAGCACCCGGGGACCGCGCTCTGGAAACACCATATATTTT | CASSTRGPRSGNTIYF
- | TRBJ1-4 | - | TRBV6-5 | TGTGCCAGCAAATCGGGACGGCCGAATGAAAAACTGTTTTTT | CASKSGRPNEKLFF
- | TRBJ1-2 | - | TRBV10-3 | TGTGCCATCAGTGCCACTCCAGGTTTAGGGAAAGATGGCTACACCTTC | CAISATPGLGKDGYTF
- | TRBJ2-7 | - | TRBV10-3 | TGTGCCATCAGTGACGGGGCTTACGAGCAGTACTTC | CAISDGAYEQYF
- | TRBJ1-3 | - | TRBV6-5 | TGTGCCAGCAGACGGACGGCGACCTCTGGAAACACCATATATTTT | CASRRTATSGNTIYF
once | TRBJ2-7 | - | TRBV18 | TGTGCCAGCTCACCAGTTGGCGCTAGCCTCGCAGCCGAGCAGTACTTC | CASSPVGASLAAEQYF
- | TRBJ2-1 | TRBD2 | TRBV6-6 | TGTGCCAGCAGTTACTCTCGGACTAGCGGTAAGAATGAGCAGTTCTTC | CASSYSRTSGKNEQFF
once | TRBJ2-2 | TRBD2 | TRBV5-4 | TGTGCCAGCAGCTTGACTAGCGGGAACACCGGGAAGCTGTTTTTT | CASSLTSGNTGKLFF
- | TRBJ2-1 | TRBD2 | TRBV7-3 | TGTGCCAGCACGGAATACGGGACTAACTACAATGAGCAGTTCTTC | CASTEYGTNYNEQFF
- | TRBJ2-1 | TRBD2 | TRBV13 | TGTGCCAGCAGCTTAAGAGGGACTAGCGTAAAGGGTGAGCAGTTCTTC | CASSLRGTSVKGEQFF
- | TRBJ2-5 | TRBD1 | TRBV29-1 | TGCAGCATGGGACAGCAAGAGACCCAGTACTTC | CSMGQQETQYF
- | TRBJ1-2 | TRBD1 | TRBV5-6 | TGTGCCAGCAGCCTCTCAGGGGGCGATGGCTACACCTTC | CASSLSGGDGYTF
- | TRBJ1-1 | - | TRBV30 | TGTGCCTGGAGCGCAGACCGGGGGACTGAAGCTTTCTTT | CAWSADRGTEAFF
few | TRBJ2-6 | - | TRBV29-1 | TGCAGCGTTGAAGATCCCTGGGGGGCTGGGGCCAACGTCCTGACTTTC | CSVEDPWGAGANVLTF
- | TRBJ2-6 | - | TRBV21-1 | TGTGCCAGCAGCAAATACTCGGGGGGCAACGTCCTGACTTTC | CASSKYSGGNVLTF
- | TRBJ2-7 | TRBD1 | TRBV5-5 | TGTGCCAGCAGCTTGGGACAGGGCGGAGGAGTACGCGAGCAGTACTTC | CASSLGQGGGVREQYF
few | TRBJ2-7 | TRBD1 | TRBV13 | TGTGCCAGCAGCCGCCCATTCCGGACAGGTGTGTACGAGCAGTACTTC | CASSRPFRTGVYEQYF
- | TRBJ2-1 | TRBD2 | TRBV29-1 | TGCAGCGTTGACAGTTCGGCTAGCGGGCACTACAATGAGCAGTTCTTC | CSVDSSASGHYNEQFF
- | TRBJ2-7 | TRBD1 | TRBV5-1 | TGCGCCAGCAGCTTGCCGGACAGGGGCTACGAGCAGTACTTC | CASSLPDRGYEQYF
- | TRBJ2-2 | - | TRBV19 | TGTGCCAGTAGTTCCTCGGGTCGGAGTTGGACCGGGGAGCTGTTTTTT | CASSSSGRSWTGELFF
- | TRBJ2-1 | TRBD2 | TRBV6-1 | TGTGCCAGCAGAAAAGCTAGCGGGAGTTCAGGTGAGCAGTTCTTC | CASRKASGSSGEQFF
- | TRBJ2-7 | - | TRBV20-1 | TGCAGTGCTAGAAAGGACTACGAGCAGTACTTC | CSARKDYEQYF
- | TRBJ2-2 | - | TRBV10-3 | TGTGCCATCAGTGAGTCGGGCAGGGGTCTCACCGGGGAGCTGTTTTTT | CAISESGRGLTGELFF
- | TRBJ1-2 | - | TRBV7-2 | TGTGCCAGCAGCTTAGAATATGGCTACACCTTC | CASSLEYGYTF
- | TRBJ2-3 | - | TRBV7-3 | TGTGCCAGCAGGAACCTAGCAGGGATTACAGATACGCAGTATTTT | CASRNLAGITDTQYF
once | TRBJ2-3 | TRBD1 | TRBV18 | TGTGCCAGCTCATCAGGGACAGGGACAGATACGCAGTATTTT | CASSSGTGTDTQYF
- | TRBJ2-7 | TRBD2 | TRBV4-2 | TGTGCCAGCAGCCAGGGACTATTCAATTCCTACGAGCAGTACTTC | CASSQGLFNSYEQYF
- | TRBJ2-3 | TRBD2 | TRBV19 | TGTGCCAGTAGAGGGATGGCGGGAGAGACAGATACGCAGTATTTT | CASRGMAGETDTQYF
- | TRBJ2-1 | TRBD2 | TRBV4-2 | TGTGCCAGCAGCCCGCCCGGTGGGAGGGTCGATGAGCAGTTCTTC | CASSPPGGRVDEQFF
- | TRBJ1-4 | TRBD1 | TRBV5-1 | TGCGCCAGCAGCTTGGTTGGGGACAGGGAAAATGAAAAACTGTTTTTT | CASSLVGDRENEKLFF